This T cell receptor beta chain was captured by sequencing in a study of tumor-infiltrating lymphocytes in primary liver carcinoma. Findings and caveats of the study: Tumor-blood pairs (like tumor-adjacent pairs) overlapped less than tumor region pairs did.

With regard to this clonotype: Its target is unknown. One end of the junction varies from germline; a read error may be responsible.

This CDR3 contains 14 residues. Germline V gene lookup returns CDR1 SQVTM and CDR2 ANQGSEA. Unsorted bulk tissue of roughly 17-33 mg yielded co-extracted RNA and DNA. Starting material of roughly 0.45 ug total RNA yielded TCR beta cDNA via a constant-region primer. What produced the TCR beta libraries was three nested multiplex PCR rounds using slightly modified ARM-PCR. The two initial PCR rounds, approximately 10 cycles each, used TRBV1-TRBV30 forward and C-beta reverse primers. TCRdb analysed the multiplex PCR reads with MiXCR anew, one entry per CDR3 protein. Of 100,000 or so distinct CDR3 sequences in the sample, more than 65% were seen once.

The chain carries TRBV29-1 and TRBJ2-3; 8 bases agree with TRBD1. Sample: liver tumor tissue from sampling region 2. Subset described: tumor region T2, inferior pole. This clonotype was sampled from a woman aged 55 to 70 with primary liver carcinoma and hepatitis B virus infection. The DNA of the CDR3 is TGCAGCACAGGGACAGGATTTAGCACAGATACGCGGTATTTT. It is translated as CSTGTGFSTDTRYF.